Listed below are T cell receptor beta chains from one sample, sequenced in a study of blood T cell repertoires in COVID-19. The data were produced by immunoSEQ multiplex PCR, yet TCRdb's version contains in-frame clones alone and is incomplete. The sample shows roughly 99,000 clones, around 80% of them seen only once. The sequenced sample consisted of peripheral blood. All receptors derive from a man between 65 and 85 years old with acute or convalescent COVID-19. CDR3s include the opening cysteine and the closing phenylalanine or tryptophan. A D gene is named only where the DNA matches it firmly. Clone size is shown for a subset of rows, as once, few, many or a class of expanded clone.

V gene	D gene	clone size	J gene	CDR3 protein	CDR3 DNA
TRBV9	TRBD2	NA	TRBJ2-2	CASSVGAGGPSGELFF	TGTGCCAGCAGCGTAGGAGCGGGGGGGCCGAGCGGGGAGCTGTTTTTT
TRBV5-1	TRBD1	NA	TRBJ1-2	CASSYTGEASDGYTF	TGCGCCAGCAGCTATACAGGGGAGGCCTCCGATGGCTACACCTTC
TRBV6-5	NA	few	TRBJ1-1	CASSYPAGSGTEAFF	TGTGCCAGCAGTTACCCTGCGGGATCCGGCACTGAAGCTTTCTTT
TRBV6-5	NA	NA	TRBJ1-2	CASTYSIGGRGYTF	TGTGCCAGCACTTACTCGATAGGGGGACGCGGCTACACCTTC
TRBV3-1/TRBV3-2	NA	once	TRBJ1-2	CASSQAEQGVYGYTF	TGTGCCAGCAGCCAAGCCGAACAGGGAGTCTATGGCTACACCTTC
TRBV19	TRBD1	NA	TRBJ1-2	CASSKRQGEGYTF	TGTGCCAGTAGTAAACGACAGGGGGAAGGCTACACCTTC
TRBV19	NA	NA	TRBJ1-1	CASSIRGANPVNTEAFF	TGTGCCAGTAGTATTAGGGGCGCTAACCCGGTGAACACTGAAGCTTTCTTT
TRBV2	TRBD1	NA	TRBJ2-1	CASSDRTGLYNEQFF	TGTGCCAGCAGTGACCGGACAGGGCTGTACAATGAGCAGTTCTTC
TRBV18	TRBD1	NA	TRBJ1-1	CASSPGTGVINTEAFF	TGTGCCAGCTCACCTGGGACAGGGGTGATAAACACTGAAGCTTTCTTT
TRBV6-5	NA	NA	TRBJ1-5	CATSEPPGNQPQHF	TGTGCCACCTCGGAGCCCCCGGGAAATCAGCCCCAGCATTTT
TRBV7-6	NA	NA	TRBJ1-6	CASSTTGFSNSPLHF	TGTGCCAGCAGCACTACAGGGTTTTCTAATTCACCCCTCCACTTT
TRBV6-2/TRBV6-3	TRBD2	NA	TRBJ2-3	CASSYPSSGARTDTQYF	TGTGCCAGCAGTTACCCTTCTAGCGGGGCCCGCACAGATACGCAGTATTTT
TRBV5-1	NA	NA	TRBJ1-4	CASSLERYEKLFF	TGCGCCAGCAGCTTGGAGCGGTATGAAAAACTGTTTTTT
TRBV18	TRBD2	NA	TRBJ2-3	CASSLQAGGATDTQYF	TGTGCCAGCTCACTCCAGGCGGGGGGGGCCACAGATACGCAGTATTTT
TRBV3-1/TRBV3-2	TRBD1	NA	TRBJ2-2	CASSSGQGDTGELFF	TGTGCCAGCAGCTCGGGACAGGGGGACACCGGGGAGCTGTTTTTT
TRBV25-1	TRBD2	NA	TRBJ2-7	CASSDPRAGTAAYEQYF	TGTGCCAGCAGTGACCCCAGAGCGGGGACCGCCGCATACGAGCAGTACTTC
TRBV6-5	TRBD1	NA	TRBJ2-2	CASTRTGGQSGELFF	TGTGCCAGTACCAGGACAGGGGGCCAATCCGGGGAGCTGTTTTTT
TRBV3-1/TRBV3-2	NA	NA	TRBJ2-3	CASSRQSLTDTQYF	TGTGCCAGCAGCCGACAGAGCCTCACAGATACGCAGTATTTT
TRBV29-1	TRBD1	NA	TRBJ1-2	CSVRQGIEYGYTF	TGCAGCGTTAGACAGGGGATAGAGTATGGCTACACCTTC
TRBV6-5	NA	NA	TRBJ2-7	CASSPVFGEQYF	TGTGCCAGCAGCCCCGTATTCGGCGAGCAGTACTTC
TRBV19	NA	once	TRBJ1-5	CASRHTGYNQPQHF	TGTGCCAGTAGGCATACGGGGTACAATCAGCCCCAGCATTTT
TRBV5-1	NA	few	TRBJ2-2	CASSSTPGDHTGELFF	TGCGCCAGCAGCTCCACTCCGGGGGACCACACCGGGGAGCTGTTTTTT
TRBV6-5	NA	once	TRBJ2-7	CASSSHGGRAEQYF	TGTGCCAGCAGTTCCCACGGGGGAAGGGCCGAGCAGTACTTC
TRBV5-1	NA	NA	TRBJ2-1	CASTLNNEQFF	TGCGCCAGCACCCTTAATAATGAGCAGTTCTTC
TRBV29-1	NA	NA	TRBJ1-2	CSVEAAPREVGGYTF	TGCAGCGTTGAAGCCGCTCCCAGGGAAGTAGGCGGCTACACCTTC
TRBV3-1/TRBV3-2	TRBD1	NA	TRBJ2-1	CASSRGQPSSYNEQFF	TGTGCCAGCAGCCGGGGACAGCCCAGCTCCTACAATGAGCAGTTCTTC
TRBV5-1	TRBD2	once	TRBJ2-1	CASSLAGSSGVSYNEQFF	TGCGCCAGCAGCTTGGCCGGATCTAGCGGGGTCTCCTACAATGAGCAGTTCTTC
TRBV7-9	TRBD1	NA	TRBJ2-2	CASSFPTGGPGELFF	TGTGCCAGCAGCTTCCCGACAGGGGGGCCCGGGGAGCTGTTTTTT
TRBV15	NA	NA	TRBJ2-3	CATSRVQTVRDTQYF	TGTGCCACCAGCAGAGTCCAAACGGTCAGGGATACGCAGTATTTT
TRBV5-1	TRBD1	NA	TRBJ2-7	CASSWTGDEQYF	TGCGCCAGCAGCTGGACAGGGGACGAGCAGTACTTC
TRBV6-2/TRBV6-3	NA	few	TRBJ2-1	CASSPGLGGREQFF	TGTGCCAGCAGTCCCGGACTAGGGGGTCGTGAGCAGTTCTTC
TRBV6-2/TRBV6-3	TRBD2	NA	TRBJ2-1	CASSYSRLAGGSYNEQFF	TGTGCCAGCAGTTACTCGAGGTTAGCGGGGGGCTCCTACAATGAGCAGTTCTTC
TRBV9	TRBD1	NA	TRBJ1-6	CASSVSGGYDSPLHF	TGTGCCAGCAGCGTGTCAGGGGGCTATGATTCACCCCTCCACTTT
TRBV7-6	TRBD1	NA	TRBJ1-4	CASSLGQGAWEKLFF	TGTGCCAGCAGCTTAGGACAGGGGGCGTGGGAAAAACTGTTTTTT
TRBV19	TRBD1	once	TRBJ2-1	CASSSGTGAVNEQFF	TGTGCCAGTAGCAGCGGGACAGGGGCGGTAAATGAGCAGTTCTTC
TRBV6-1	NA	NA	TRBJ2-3	CASSEASGQLSTDTQYF	TGTGCCAGCAGTGAAGCGAGCGGACAGCTAAGCACAGATACGCAGTATTTT
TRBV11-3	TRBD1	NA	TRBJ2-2	CASSLGTGPTGELFF	TGTGCCAGCAGCTTAGGGACAGGGCCGACCGGGGAGCTGTTTTTT
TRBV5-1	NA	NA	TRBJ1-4	CASSLVGGEEKLFF	TGCGCCAGCAGCTTGGTCGGGGGGGAAGAAAAACTGTTTTTT
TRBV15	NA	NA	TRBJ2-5	CATSRKQAETQYF	TGTGCCACCAGCAGAAAACAGGCGGAGACCCAGTACTTC
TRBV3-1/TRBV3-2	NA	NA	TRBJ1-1	CASSRDREAFF	TGTGCCAGCAGCCGAGACAGGGAAGCTTTCTTT
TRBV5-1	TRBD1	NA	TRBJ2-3	CASSLTLTGLVTDTQYF	TGCGCCAGCAGCTTGACCCTGACAGGGTTGGTCACAGATACGCAGTATTTT
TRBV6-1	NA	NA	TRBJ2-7	CASSEQGYEQYF	TGTGCCAGCAGTGAGCAGGGCTACGAGCAGTACTTC
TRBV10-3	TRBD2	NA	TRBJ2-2	CAIGQRGGDTGELFF	TGTGCCATCGGGCAACGGGGGGGAGACACCGGGGAGCTGTTTTTT
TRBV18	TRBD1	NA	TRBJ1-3	CASSPAAPGTGAGNTIYF	TGTGCCAGCTCACCTGCAGCCCCCGGGACAGGGGCTGGAAACACCATATATTTT
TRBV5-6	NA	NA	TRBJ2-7	CASKEGWSSYEQYF	TGTGCCAGCAAAGAAGGCTGGAGCTCCTACGAGCAGTACTTC
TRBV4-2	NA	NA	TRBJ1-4	CASSQDRTAFSFF	TGTGCCAGCAGCCAAGATCGGACAGCCTTTTCCTTTTTT
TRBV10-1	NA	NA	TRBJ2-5	CASSDPTACPGEETQYF	TGCGCCAGCAGTGACCCAACCGCTTGCCCGGGGGAAGAGACCCAGTACTTC
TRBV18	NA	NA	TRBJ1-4	CASSPRTNEKLFF	TGTGCCAGCTCACCCCGGACTAATGAAAAACTGTTTTTT
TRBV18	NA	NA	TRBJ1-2	CASSPPGDYGYTF	TGTGCCAGCTCACCACCCGGGGACTATGGCTACACCTTC
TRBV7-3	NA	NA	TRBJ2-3	CASSPPVLDTQYF	TGTGCCAGCAGCCCCCCGGTGCTCGATACGCAGTATTTT
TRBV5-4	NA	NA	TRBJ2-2	CASSLPNTGELFF	TGTGCCAGCAGCCTTCCTAACACCGGGGAGCTGTTTTTT
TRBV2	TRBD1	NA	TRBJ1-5	CASSARTGGYDQPQHF	TGTGCCAGCAGTGCCCGGACAGGGGGCTACGATCAGCCCCAGCATTTT
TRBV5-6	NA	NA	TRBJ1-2	CASSLLGTSTYGYTF	TGTGCCAGCAGCTTGCTCGGGACATCGACCTATGGCTACACCTTC
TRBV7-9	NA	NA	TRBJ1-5	CASSLGQGNQPQHF	TGTGCCAGCAGCTTAGGGCAGGGGAATCAGCCCCAGCATTTT
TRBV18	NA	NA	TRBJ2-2	CASSPQAYTGELFF	TGCGCCAGCTCACCCCAGGCTTACACCGGGGAGCTGTTTTTT
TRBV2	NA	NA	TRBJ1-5	CASSETGDQPQHF	TGTGCCAGCAGTGAAACCGGAGATCAGCCCCAGCATTTT